One and the same sample provided the 4 T cell receptor beta chains below, sequenced in a study of blood T cell repertoires in COVID-19. Data came from immunoSEQ multiplex PCR; TCRdb stores just in-frame clones and leaves some out. The repertoire includes about 16,000 clones, 87% of them detected once, and 49% sits in the top ten. Sequencing was carried out using peripheral blood. The receptors come from a human donor in a cohort sampled during active COVID-19.

V gene TRBV6-1 combines with J gene TRBJ2-3; TRBD1 matches 10 bases. V lost 1 base and J lost 3; bases outside the gene matches: 7. The CDR3 is 17 residues long. Per the germline V gene, CDR1 is MNHNS and CDR2 is SASEGT. Here the CDR3 DNA reads TGTGCCAGCAGTGAAGACCGACAGGGGGCAAGTACAGATACGCAGTATTTT. It translates to CASSEDRQGASTDTQYF.

This chain joins TRBV6-1 and TRBJ2-3; TRBD2 matches 8 bases. J lost 3 bases, V lost 0 bases, and 5 bases had no gene match. The V gene's germline CDR1 is MNHNS and CDR2 SASEGT. The CDR3 totals 16 residues. CDR3 coding DNA: TGTGCCAGCAGTGAAGCCGGGGGGGGGCCAACAGATACGCAGTATTTT. Translated, it gives CASSEAGGGPTDTQYF.

The chain has TRBV21-1 and TRBJ1-1; TRBD1, the D gene given by the table, was not confirmed from the DNA. TRBV21-1 is shown as a pseudogene. The CDR3 spans 15 residues. The CDR3 bases are TGTGCCAGCAGCAATGAGACAGGGGCGGACACTGAAGCTTTCTTT. It yields the protein CASSNETGADTEAFF.

The J gene is TRBJ2-6, the V gene TRBV27, with 8 bases that match TRBD2. V shed 3 bases, J shed 2 bases, and the junction held 3 bases outside the gene matches. The germline V gene encodes CDR1 MNHEY and CDR2 SMNVEV (reference sequence). The CDR3 runs 16 residues. The CDR3 loop reads CASSLLGGAGANVLTF. Written as DNA, the CDR3 is TGTGCCAGCAGTTTGCTCGGGGGGGCTGGGGCCAACGTCCTGACTTTC.